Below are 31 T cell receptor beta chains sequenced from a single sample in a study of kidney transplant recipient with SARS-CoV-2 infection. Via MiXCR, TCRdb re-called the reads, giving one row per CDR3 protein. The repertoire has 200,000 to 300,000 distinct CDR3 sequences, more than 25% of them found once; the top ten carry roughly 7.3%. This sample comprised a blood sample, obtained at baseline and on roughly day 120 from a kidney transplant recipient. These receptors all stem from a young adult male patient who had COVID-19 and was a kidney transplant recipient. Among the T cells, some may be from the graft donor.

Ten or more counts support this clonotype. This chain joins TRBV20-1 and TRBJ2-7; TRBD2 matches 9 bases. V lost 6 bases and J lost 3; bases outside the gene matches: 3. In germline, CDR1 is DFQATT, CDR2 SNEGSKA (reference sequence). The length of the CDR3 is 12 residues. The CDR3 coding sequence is TGCAGTGCCCAAGCGGGGGGCTACGAGCAGTACTTC. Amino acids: CSAQAGGYEQYF.

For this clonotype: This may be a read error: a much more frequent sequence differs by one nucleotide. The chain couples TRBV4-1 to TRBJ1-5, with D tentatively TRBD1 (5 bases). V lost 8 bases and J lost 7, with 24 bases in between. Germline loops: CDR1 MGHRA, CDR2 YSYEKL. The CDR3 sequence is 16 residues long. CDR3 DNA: TGCGCCAGCGGCCCAAGGGGCAGCGCCTTAGGACAGCCCCAGCATTTT. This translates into CASGPRGSALGQPQHF.

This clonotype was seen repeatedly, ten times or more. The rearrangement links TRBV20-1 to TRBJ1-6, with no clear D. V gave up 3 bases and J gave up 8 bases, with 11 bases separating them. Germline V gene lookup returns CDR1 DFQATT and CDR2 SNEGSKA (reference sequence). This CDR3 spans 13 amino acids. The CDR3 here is CSASSQEDSPLHF. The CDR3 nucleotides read TGCAGTGCTAGTTCTCAGGAGGATTCACCCCTCCACTTT.

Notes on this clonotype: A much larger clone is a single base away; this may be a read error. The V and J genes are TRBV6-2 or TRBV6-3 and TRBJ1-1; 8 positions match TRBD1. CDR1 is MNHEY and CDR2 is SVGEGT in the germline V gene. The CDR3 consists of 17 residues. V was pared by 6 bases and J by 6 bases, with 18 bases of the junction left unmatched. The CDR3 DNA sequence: TGTGCCAGCAGAACGACCACCAGGGGGCAAGGAAGCTCTGAAGCTTTCTTT. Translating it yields CASRTTTRGQGSSEAFF.

The CDR3 DNA follows: TGTGCCAGCAGGATGGAAGTAGCTACAGTCATGCAAGATACGCAGTATTTT. Encoded protein: CASRMEVATVMQDTQYF. V is TRBV21-1 and J is TRBJ2-3. TRBV21-1 corresponds to a pseudogene. The CDR3 loop spans 17 amino acids.

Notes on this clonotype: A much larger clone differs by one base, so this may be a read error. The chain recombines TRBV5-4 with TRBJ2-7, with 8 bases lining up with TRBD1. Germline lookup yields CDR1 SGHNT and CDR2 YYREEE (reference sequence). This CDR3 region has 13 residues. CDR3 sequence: CASSSTGERERYF. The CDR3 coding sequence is TGTGCCAGCAGCTCGACAGGGGAGAGAGAGCGGTACTTC.

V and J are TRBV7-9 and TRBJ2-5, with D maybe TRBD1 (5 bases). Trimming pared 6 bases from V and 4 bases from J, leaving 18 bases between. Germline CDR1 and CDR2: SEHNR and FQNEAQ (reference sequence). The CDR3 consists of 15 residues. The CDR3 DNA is TGTGCCAGCAGGCCACCATTCAGGGCCGGAGAGACCCAGTACTTC. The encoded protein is CASRPPFRAGETQYF.

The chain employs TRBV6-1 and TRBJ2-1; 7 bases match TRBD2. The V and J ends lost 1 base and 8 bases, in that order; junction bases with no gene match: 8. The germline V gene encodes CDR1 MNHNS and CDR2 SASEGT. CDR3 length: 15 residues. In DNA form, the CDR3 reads TGTGCCAGCAGTGAAGGACTAGTGGGAGGGGATGAGCAGTTCTTC. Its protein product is CASSEGLVGGDEQFF.

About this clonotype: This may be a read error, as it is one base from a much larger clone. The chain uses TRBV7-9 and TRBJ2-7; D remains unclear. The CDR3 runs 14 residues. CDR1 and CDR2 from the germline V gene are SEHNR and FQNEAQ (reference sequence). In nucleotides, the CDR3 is TGTGCTAGCAGCTTAATTAGAGGTCCCTGCGAGCAGTACTTC. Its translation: CASSLIRGPCEQYF.

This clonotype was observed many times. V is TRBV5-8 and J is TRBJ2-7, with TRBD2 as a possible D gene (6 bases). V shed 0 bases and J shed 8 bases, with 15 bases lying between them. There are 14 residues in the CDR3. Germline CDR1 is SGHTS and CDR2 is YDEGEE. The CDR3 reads CASSLVGTPPKQYF. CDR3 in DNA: TGTGCCAGCAGCTTGGTTGGGACTCCTCCCAAGCAGTACTTC.

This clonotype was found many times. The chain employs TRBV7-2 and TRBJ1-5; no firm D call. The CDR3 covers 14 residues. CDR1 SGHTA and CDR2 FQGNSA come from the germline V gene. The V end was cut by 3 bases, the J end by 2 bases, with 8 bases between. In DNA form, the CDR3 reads TGTGCCAGCAGCTTGTCTCAGGGCAATCAGCCCCAGCATTTT. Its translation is CASSLSQGNQPQHF.

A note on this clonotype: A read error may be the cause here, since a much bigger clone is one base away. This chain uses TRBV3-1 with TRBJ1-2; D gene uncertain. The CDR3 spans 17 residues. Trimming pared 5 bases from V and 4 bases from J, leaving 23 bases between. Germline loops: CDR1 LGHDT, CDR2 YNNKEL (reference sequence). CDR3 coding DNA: TGTGCCAGCAGCATGGTTAGCACCCTTCGAAGGACCTATGGCTACACCTTC. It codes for CASSMVSTLRRTYGYTF.

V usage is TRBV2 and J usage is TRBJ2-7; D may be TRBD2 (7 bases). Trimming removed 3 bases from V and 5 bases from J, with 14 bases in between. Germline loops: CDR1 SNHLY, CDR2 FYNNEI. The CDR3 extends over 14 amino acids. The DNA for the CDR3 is TGTGCCAGCAGTGAGCGGGGGCGGAATAACGAGCAGTACTTC. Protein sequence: CASSERGRNNEQYF.

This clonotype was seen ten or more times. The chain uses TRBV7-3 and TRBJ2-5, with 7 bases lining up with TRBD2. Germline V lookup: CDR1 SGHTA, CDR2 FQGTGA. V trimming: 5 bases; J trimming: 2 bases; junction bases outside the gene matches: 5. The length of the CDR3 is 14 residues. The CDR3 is CASSGLDRQETQYF. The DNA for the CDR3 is TGTGCCAGCAGCGGACTAGATCGGCAAGAGACCCAGTACTTC. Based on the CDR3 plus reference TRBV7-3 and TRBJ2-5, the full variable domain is GAGVSQTPSNKVTEKGKYVELRCDPISGHTALYWYRQSLGQGPEFLIYFQGTGAADDSGLPNDRFFAVRPEGSVSTLKIQRTERGDSAVYLCASSGLDRQETQYFGPGTRLLVL.

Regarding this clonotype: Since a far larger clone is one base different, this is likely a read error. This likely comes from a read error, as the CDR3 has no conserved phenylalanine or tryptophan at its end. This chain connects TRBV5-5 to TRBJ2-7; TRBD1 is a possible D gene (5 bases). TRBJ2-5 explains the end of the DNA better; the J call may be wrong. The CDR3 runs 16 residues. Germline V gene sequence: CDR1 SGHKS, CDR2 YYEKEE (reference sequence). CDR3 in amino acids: CASSLGAQTAAETQYS. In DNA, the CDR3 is TGTGCCAGCAGCTTAGGGGCCCAGACTGCGGCGGAGACCCAGTACTCC.

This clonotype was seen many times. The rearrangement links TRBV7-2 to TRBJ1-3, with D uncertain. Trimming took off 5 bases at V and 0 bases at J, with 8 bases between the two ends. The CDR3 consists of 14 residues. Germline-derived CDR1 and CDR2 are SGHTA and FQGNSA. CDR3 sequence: CASSRFPSGNTIYF. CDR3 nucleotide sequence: TGTGCCAGCAGCCGTTTCCCCTCTGGAAACACCATATATTTT.

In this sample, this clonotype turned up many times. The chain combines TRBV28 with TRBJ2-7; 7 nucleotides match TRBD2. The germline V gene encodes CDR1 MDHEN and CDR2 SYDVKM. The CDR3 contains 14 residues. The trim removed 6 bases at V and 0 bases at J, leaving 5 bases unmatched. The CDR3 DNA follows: TGTGCCAGCAGGGGGGACTATCTCTCCTACGAGCAGTACTTC. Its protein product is CASRGDYLSYEQYF.

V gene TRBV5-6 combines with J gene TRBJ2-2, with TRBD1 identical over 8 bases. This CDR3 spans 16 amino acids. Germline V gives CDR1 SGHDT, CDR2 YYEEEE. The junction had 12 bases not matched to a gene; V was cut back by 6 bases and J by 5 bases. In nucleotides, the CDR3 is TGTGCCAGCATTTATGGGGGACAGGCAGTGACCGGGGAGCTGTTTTTT. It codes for CASIYGGQAVTGELFF.

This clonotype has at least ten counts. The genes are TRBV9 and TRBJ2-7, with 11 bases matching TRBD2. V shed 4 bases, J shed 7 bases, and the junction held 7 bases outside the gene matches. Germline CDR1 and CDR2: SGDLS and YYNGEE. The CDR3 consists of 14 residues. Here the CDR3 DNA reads TGTGCCAGCAGCAATAGCGGGGGGGCCGAGGAGCAGTACTTC. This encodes CASSNSGGAEEQYF. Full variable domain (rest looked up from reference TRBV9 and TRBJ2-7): DSGVTQTPKHLITATGQRVTLRCSPRSGDLSVYWYQQSLDQGLQFLIQYYNGEERAKGNILERFSAQQFPDLHSELNLSSLELGDSALYFCASSNSGGAEEQYFGPGTRLTVT.

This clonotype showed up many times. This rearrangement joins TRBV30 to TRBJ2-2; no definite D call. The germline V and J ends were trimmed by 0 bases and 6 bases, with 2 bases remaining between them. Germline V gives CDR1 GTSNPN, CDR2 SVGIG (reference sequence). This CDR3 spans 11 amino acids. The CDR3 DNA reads TGTGCCTGGAGTGTCTCCGGGGAGCTGTTTTTT. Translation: CAWSVSGELFF.

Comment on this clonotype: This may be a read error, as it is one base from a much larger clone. This chain's CDR3 is CASSLEAWSPDTEAFF. The CDR3 DNA sequence: TGTGCCAGCAGCTTAGAGGCGTGGTCCCCGGACACTGAAGCTTTCTTT. V usage is TRBV7-8 and J usage is TRBJ1-1; D gene unclear. The CDR3 contains 16 residues. CDR1 is SGHVS, CDR2 FQNEAQ, per germline. Trimming removed 1 base from V and 3 bases from J, with 15 bases in between.

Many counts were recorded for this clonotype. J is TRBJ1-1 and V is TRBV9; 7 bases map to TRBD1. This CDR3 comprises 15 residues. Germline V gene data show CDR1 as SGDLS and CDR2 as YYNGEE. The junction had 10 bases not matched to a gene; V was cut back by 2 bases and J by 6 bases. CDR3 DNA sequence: TGTGCCAGCAGCGTCCACGCCGACAGGGCCCCTGAAGCTTTCTTT. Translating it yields CASSVHADRAPEAFF.

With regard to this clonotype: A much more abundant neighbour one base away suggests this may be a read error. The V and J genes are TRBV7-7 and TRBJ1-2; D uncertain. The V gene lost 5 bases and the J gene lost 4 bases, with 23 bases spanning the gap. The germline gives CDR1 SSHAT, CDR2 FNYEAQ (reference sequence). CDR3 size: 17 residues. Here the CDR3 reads CASSPTTKCRETYGYTF. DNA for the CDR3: TGTGCCAGCAGCCCTACAACTAAGTGCCGAGAGACCTATGGCTACACCTTC.

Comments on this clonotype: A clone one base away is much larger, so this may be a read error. The CDR3 sequence: CASGAIRGRAGREQYF. DNA for the CDR3: TGTGCCAGCGGCGCCATCCGGGGGAGGGCCGGACGAGAGCAGTACTTC. The J gene is TRBJ2-4, the V gene TRBV11-2; the match to TRBD2 covers 7 bases. The CDR3 is 16 amino acids. After removal of 8 bases from V and 13 bases from J, the junction contained 23 bases not matched to a gene. CDR1 is SGHAT, CDR2 FQNNGV, per germline.

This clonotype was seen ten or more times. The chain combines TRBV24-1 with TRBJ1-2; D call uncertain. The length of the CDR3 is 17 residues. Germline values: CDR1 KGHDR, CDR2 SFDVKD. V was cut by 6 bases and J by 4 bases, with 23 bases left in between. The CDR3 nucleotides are TGTGCCACCAGTACACTTTGTAGTACCAGAAAGACCTATGGCTACACCTTC. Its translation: CATSTLCSTRKTYGYTF.

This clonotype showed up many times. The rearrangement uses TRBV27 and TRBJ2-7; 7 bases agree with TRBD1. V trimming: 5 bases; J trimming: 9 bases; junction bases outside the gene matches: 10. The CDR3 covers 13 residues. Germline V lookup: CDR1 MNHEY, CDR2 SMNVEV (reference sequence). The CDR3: CASSRTGQRWQYF. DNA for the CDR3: TGTGCCAGCAGTAGGACAGGACAGCGGTGGCAGTACTTC.

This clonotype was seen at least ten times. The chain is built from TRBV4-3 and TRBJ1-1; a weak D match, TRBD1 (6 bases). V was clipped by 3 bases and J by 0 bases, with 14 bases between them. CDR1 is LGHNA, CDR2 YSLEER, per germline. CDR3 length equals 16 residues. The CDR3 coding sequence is TGCGCCAGCAGCCAGATCACCGGGACATTGAACACTGAAGCTTTCTTT. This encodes CASSQITGTLNTEAFF.

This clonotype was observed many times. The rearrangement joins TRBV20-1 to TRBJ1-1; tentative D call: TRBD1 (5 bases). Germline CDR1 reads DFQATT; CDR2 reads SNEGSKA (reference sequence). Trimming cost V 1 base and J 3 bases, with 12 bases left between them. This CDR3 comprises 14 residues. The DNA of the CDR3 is TGCAGTGCTAGAGTAGGGCTAGGGGACACTGAAGCTTTCTTT. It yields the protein CSARVGLGDTEAFF.

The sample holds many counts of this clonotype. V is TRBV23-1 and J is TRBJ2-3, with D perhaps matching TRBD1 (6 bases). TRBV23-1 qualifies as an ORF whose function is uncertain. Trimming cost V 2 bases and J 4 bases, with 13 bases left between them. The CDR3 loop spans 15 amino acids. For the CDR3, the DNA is TGCGCCAGCAGTCAAGTTACAGGGATCTCAGATACGCAGTATTTT. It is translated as CASSQVTGISDTQYF.

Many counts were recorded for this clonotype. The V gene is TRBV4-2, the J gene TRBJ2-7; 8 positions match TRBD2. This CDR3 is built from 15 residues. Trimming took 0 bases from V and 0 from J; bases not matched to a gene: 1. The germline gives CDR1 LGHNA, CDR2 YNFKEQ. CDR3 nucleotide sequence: TGTGCCAGCAGCCAAGATCTAGCGGGCTCCTACGAGCAGTACTTC. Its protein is CASSQDLAGSYEQYF.

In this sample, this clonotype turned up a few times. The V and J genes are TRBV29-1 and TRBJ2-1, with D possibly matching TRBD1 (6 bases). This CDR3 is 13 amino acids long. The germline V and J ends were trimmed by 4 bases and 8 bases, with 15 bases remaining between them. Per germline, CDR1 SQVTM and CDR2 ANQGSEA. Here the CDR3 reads CSVGGGLGYEQFF. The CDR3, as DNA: TGCAGCGTTGGAGGGGGTCTAGGTTATGAGCAGTTCTTC.